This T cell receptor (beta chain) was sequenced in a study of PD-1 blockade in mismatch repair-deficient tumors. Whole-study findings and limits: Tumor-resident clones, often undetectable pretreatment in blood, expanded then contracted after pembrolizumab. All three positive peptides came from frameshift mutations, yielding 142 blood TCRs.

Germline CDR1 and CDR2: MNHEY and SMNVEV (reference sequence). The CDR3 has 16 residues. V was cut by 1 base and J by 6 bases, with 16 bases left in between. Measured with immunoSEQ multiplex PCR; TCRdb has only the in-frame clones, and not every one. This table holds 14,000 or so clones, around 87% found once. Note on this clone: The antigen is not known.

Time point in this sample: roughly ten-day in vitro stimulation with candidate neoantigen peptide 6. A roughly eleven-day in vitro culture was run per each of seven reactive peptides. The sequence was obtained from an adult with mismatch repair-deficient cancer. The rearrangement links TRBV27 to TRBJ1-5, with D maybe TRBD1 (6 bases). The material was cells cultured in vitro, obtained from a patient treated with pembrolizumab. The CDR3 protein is CASSLLGPGVGQPQHF. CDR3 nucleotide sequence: TGTGCCAGCAGTTTATTAGGTCCAGGGGTGGGTCAGCCCCAGCATTTT.